Following are 15 T cell receptor beta chains from one sample sequenced in a study of shared clonotypes between healthy human individuals (dated by TCRdb to about 2020). CD8 naive samples were CD45RO-negative cells positively selected for CCR7, giving a CD45RA+CCR7+ population that excluded TemRA cells. Library preparation employed the immunoSEQ multiplex PCR assay. What TCRdb holds here is the immuneACCESS table cut down to in-frame rearrangements. Part of the clones is not present; checked against another copy, under half of the missing clones reflect an unresolved V gene, and the others are unexplained. This sample is represented by about 2.2 million clones; roughly 93% of them were singletons. The ten top clones hold 1.5% to 2% of the sample. Source material: naive CD8+ T cells from PBMCs. The cell subset or site label on this specimen signifies: CD45RA+CCR7+. The receptors come from a man younger than 35 in good health. Some clones in this sample may be carry-over from other donors' samples.

J is TRBJ2-1 and V is TRBV7-8; D call uncertain. The CDR3 has 15 amino acids. V shed 6 bases and J shed 0 bases, with 12 bases lying between them. The germline V gene has CDR1 SGHVS and CDR2 FQNEAQ. Written as DNA, the CDR3 is TGTGCCAGCAGACCCGACATTAGCTCCTACAATGAGCAGTTCTTC. Translated: CASRPDISSYNEQFF.

This chain uses TRBV19 with TRBJ2-1, with D unresolved. CDR3 length equals 13 residues. Trimming took 5 bases from V and 8 from J, leaving 13 bases between them. In germline, CDR1 is LNHDA, CDR2 SQIVND (reference sequence). Here the CDR3 DNA reads TGTGCCAGTAGTCTGAATCGAGGTGATGAGCAGTTCTTC. As protein: CASSLNRGDEQFF.

The V call is TRBV10-1, the J call TRBJ2-3; 7 bases map to TRBD2. The V segment lost 0 bases and the J segment 0 bases; nucleotides outside the gene matches: 9. From germline, CDR1 is WNHNN and CDR2 SYGVQD (reference sequence). The CDR3 runs to 18 residues. This CDR3 is CASSESHRLAYSTDTQYF. CDR3 in DNA: TGCGCCAGCAGTGAGTCTCACCGACTAGCATACAGCACAGATACGCAGTATTTT.

The chain has TRBV7-9 and TRBJ2-7; TRBD1 or TRBD2 may be the D gene (6 bases each). The CDR3 is 14 amino acids. The V gene lost 2 bases and the J gene lost 5 bases, with 13 bases spanning the gap. Germline loops: CDR1 SEHNR, CDR2 FQNEAQ (reference sequence). Here the CDR3 reads CASSLRGVWDEQYF. CDR3 bases: TGTGCCAGCAGCTTAAGGGGGGTCTGGGACGAGCAGTACTTC.

The chain joins TRBV27 to TRBJ2-3, with 10 nucleotides matching TRBD2. Germline CDR1 is MNHEY and CDR2 is SMNVEV (reference sequence). The CDR3 covers 16 residues. The ends lost 5 bases at V and 4 bases at J; junction bases unmatched: 9. This chain's CDR3 is CASSIRLSGGADTQYF. The CDR3 DNA is TGTGCCAGCAGTATCCGACTAAGCGGGGGGGCAGATACGCAGTATTTT.

The chain combines TRBV19 with TRBJ2-7; D ambiguous. The germline V gene encodes CDR1 LNHDA and CDR2 SQIVND (reference sequence). Trimming removed 7 bases from V and 7 bases from J, with 17 bases in between. The CDR3 has 13 residues. For the CDR3, the DNA is TGTGCCAGTACCGAGGACGACCCGAGGGAGCAGTACTTC. Translation gives CASTEDDPREQYF.

The CDR3 is CASSRPGTSGFTYEQYF. CDR3 nucleotide sequence: TGTGCCAGCAGCCGGCCCGGGACTAGCGGATTTACCTACGAGCAGTACTTC. The chain is built from TRBV4-2 and TRBJ2-7; TRBD2 matches 11 bases. Germline values: CDR1 LGHNA, CDR2 YNFKEQ. The V and J ends lost 4 bases and 2 bases, in that order; junction bases with no gene match: 10. This CDR3 has 17 residues.

The V call is TRBV13, the J call TRBJ2-5, with 11 bases aligning to TRBD2. The germline V gene has CDR1 PRHDT and CDR2 FYEKMQ (reference sequence). Unmatched junction bases numbered 3, after V lost 4 bases and J lost 2 bases. This CDR3 is built from 15 residues. CDR3 sequence reads: CASSSGLADQETQYF. In nucleotides, the CDR3 is TGTGCCAGCAGCTCGGGACTAGCGGATCAAGAGACCCAGTACTTC.

CDR3 residues: CASRYRAQAKNIQYF. As DNA, the CDR3 is TGTGCCAGCAGGTACCGGGCCCAAGCCAAAAACATTCAGTACTTC. The chain has TRBV6-1 and TRBJ2-4; D ambiguous. The CDR3 runs to 15 residues. Deletions cut 6 bases from V and 0 bases from J, with 12 bases between. Looked up from germline, CDR1 is MNHNS and CDR2 is SASEGT.

The rearrangement links TRBV7-3 to TRBJ2-7; TRBD2 matches 7 bases. Trimming removed 6 bases from V and 7 bases from J; junction bases left unmatched: 15. The CDR3 covers 15 residues. The germline V gene has CDR1 SGHTA and CDR2 FQGTGA. As DNA, the CDR3 is TGTGCCAGCAGTCGAACTAGCGCGCCTTTGGAGGAGCAGTACTTC. This codes for CASSRTSAPLEEQYF.

This chain uses TRBV27 with TRBJ1-2; 8 nucleotides match TRBD1. V shed 4 bases, J shed 6 bases, and the junction held 19 bases outside the gene matches. The CDR3 contains 18 residues. Per germline, CDR1 MNHEY and CDR2 SMNVEV (reference sequence). CDR3: CASSSKVLRTTGAHGYTF. Written as DNA, the CDR3 is TGTGCCAGCAGTTCAAAGGTCCTTAGGACGACAGGGGCGCATGGCTACACCTTC.

The chain links TRBV9 to TRBJ2-1; no clear D gene. Germline CDR1 reads SGDLS; CDR2 reads YYNGEE. V was clipped by 0 bases and J by 0 bases, with 16 bases between them. The CDR3 totals 18 residues. The CDR3 sequence is CASSVGDWAESSYNEQFF. The DNA for the CDR3 is TGTGCCAGCAGCGTAGGAGATTGGGCGGAAAGCTCCTACAATGAGCAGTTCTTC. Full variable domain (rest looked up from reference TRBV9 and TRBJ2-1): DSGVTQTPKHLITATGQRVTLRCSPRSGDLSVYWYQQSLDQGLQFLIQYYNGEERAKGNILERFSAQQFPDLHSELNLSSLELGDSALYFCASSVGDWAESSYNEQFFGPGTRLTVL.

This rearrangement joins TRBV7-9 to TRBJ2-2; D gene unclear. The CDR3 contains 17 residues. Trimming removed 2 bases from V and 3 bases from J, with 16 bases in between. Germline V gene lookup returns CDR1 SEHNR and CDR2 FQNEAQ (reference sequence). DNA for the CDR3: TGTGCCAGCAGCTTACCGCCCCGCCTCCGAGACACCGGGGAGCTGTTTTTT. Its translation: CASSLPPRLRDTGELFF.

This sequence joins TRBV5-1 and TRBJ2-7; D not resolved. The V and J ends lost 3 bases and 7 bases respectively, with 14 bases between them. The CDR3 runs to 13 residues. Germline CDR1 reads SGHRS; CDR2 reads YFSETQ. CDR3 sequence: CASSSVPEGEQYF. The DNA for the CDR3 is TGCGCCAGCAGCTCAGTCCCGGAAGGGGAGCAGTACTTC.

Concerning this clone itself: Distinct nucleotide sequences in the sample also encode this CDR3. The CDR3 region is CASSAGPSYEQYF. The CDR3 DNA sequence: TGTGCCAGCAGCGCGGGACCGAGCTACGAGCAGTACTTC. This chain uses TRBV9 with TRBJ2-7; D possibly uses TRBD1 or TRBD2 (5 bases each). This CDR3 comprises 13 residues. The ends were cut back, 3 bases at V and 3 bases at J, with 10 bases in the middle. CDR1 and CDR2 (germline): SGDLS, YYNGEE.